The present T cell receptor beta chain was sequenced within a study of blood T cell repertoires in COVID-19. For the study at large: Nucleic acid was either cDNA or gDNA, and it came from T cells, B-cell-depleted T cells, or PBMCs.

Looked up from germline, CDR1 is SGHVS and CDR2 is FQNEAQ. V was pared by 2 bases and J by 11 bases, with 19 bases between. The CDR3 has 16 amino acids. Per the authors' pipeline: Reference gene primers were amplified, and this amplification served to estimate nucleated cell counts. Sequencing was performed with immunoSEQ multiplex PCR; in TCRdb, only in-frame clones are kept and a portion is missing. V and J calls and clone size come straight from that table; D and trimming were deduced from the DNA. The sample carries about 380,000 clones, 88% recorded once. The age range of participants was about 18 to 100 years, with residence in approximately 25 US areas. Which cohort a participant joined came from the clinical history participants gave.

The chain is built from TRBV7-8 and TRBJ1-6; possibly TRBD1 for D (6 bases). This clonotype was obtained from a woman under 30 who had recovered from COVID-19. The sequenced material came from PBMCs or T cells enriched from blood (not recorded which). The CDR3: CASSLQQGRVWAPLHF. The DNA of the CDR3 is TGTGCCAGCAGCTTACAACAGGGTAGGGTTTGGGCACCCCTCCACTTT.